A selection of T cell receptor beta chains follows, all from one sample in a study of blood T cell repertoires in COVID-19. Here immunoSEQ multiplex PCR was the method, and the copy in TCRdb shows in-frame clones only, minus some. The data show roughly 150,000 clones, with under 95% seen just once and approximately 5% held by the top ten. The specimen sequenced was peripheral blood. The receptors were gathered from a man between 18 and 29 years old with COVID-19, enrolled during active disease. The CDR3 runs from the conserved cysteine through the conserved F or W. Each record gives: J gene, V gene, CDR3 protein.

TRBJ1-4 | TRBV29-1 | CSVVRGDREKLFF
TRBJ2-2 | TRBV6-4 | CASSDSLRFTGELFF
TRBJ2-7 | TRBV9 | CASSEASGEVYEQYF
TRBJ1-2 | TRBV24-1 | CATSPGQPAANYGYTF
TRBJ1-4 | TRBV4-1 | CASSVGGGTNEKLLF
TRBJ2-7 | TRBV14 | CASSHANYEQYF
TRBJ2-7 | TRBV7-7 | CASIISRDRSYEQYF
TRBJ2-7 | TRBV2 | CAIGGAGRDEQYF
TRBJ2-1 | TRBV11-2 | CASRYSGRDRNEQFF
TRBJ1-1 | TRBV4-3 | CASSQDPPQGVGTEAFF
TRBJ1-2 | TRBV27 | CASSLRQGLGDGYTF
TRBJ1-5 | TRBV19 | CASSIRTGETGRHF
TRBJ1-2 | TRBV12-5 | CASDLTGTNSLCYGYTF
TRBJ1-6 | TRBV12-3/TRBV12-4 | CASRAEGPLHF
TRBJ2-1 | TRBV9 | CASSVAFRNEQFF
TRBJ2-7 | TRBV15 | CATSRRQGLSYEQYF
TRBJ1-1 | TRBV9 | CASSTLTAMNTEAFF
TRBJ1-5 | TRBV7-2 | CASSLAYTQVQPQHF
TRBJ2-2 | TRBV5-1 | CASSSGTGLSGELFF
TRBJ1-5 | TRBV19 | CASSIGTGGVQPQHF
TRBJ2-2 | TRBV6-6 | CASRKRTPNTGELFF
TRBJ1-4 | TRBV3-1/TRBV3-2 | CASSYRGGKLLF
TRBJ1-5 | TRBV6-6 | CASSSDRGRQPQHF
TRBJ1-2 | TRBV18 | CASSRGEANYGYTF
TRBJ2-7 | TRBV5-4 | CASSSDRAESYEQYF
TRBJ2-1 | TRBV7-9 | CASSPKRREGSDEQFF
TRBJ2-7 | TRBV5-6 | CASSPDWTTYEQYF
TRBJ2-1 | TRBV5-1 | CASSPIGDSSGPSYNEQFF
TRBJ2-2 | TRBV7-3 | CASSPWAAGELFF
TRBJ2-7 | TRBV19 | CASSPGASGYEQYF
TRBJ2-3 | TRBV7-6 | CASSLVTSGSGDTQYF
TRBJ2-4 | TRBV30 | CAWGLILSAKNIQYF
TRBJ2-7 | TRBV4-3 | CASSQVSSGGAYEQYF
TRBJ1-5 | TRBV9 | CASSVGQGAGQPQHF
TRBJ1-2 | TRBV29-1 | CSVRSTESYGYTF
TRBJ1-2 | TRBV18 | CASSPRGQGYGYTF
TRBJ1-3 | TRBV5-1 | CASSSTTGVSGNTIYF
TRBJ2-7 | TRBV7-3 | CASSPTSGSLPYEQYF
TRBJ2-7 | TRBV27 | CASSLQGMMNEQYF
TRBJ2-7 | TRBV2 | CASSGRQGTNF
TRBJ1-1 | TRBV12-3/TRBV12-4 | CASSLARQEGAFF
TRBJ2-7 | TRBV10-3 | CAIKGGGEQYF
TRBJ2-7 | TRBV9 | CASSPGGGDTYEQYF
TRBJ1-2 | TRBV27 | CASSFSRGYGYTF
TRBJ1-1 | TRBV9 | CASSVGSVLSTEAFF
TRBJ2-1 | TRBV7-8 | CASSSGLANEQFF
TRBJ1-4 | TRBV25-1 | CASSEGGKLFF
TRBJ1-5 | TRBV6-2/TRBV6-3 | CASSQKWERDQPQHF
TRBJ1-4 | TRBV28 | CASSPPVRRGNEKLFF
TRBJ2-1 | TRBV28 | CASDGTQYNEQFF
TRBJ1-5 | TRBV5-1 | CASSPFGGMVNQPQHF
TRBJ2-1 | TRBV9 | CASSPGTASYNEQFF
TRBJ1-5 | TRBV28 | CASSFFAPRTGRGQPQHF
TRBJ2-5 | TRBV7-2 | CASRRSTAGGETQYF
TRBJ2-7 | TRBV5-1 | CASSLGYPYEQYF